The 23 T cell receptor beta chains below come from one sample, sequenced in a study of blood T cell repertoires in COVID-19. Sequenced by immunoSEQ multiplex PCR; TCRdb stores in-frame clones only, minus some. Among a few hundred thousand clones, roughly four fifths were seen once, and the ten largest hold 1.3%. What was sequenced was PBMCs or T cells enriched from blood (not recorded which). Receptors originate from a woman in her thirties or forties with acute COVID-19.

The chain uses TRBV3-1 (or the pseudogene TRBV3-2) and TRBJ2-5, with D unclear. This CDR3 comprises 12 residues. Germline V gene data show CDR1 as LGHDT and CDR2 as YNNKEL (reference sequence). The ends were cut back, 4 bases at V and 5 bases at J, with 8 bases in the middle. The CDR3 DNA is TGTGCCAGCAGCCCCCGAGGCGAGACCCAGTACTTC. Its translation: CASSPRGETQYF.

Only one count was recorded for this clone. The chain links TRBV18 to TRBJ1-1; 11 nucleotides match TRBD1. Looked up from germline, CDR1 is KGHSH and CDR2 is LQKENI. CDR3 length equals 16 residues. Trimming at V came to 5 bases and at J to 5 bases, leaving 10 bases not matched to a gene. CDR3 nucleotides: TGTGCCAGCTCAGTCGGGACAGGGGGGAGTGGGACTGAAGCTTTCTTT. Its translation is CASSVGTGGSGTEAFF.

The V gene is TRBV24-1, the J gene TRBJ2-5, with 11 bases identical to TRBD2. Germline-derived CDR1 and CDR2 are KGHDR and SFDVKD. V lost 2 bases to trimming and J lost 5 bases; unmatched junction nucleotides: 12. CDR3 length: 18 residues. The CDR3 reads CATSDWSGLAGGAETQYF. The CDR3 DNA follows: TGTGCCACCAGTGATTGGAGTGGACTAGCGGGTGGAGCGGAGACCCAGTACTTC.

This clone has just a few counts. The CDR3 DNA is TGTGCCAGCAAAGACAGACTTAACTACGAGCAGTACTTC. Translation: CASKDRLNYEQYF. The rearrangement joins TRBV6-5 to TRBJ2-7, with D perhaps matching TRBD1 (5 bases). Trimming took off 7 bases at V and 3 bases at J, with 13 bases between the two ends. Germline CDR1 reads MNHEY; CDR2 reads SVGAGI. CDR3 length: 13 amino acids.

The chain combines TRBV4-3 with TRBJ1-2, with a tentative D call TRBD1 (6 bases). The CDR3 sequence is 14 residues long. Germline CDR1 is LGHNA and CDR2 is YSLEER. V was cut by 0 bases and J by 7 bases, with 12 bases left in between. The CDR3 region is CASSQDPGTSGYTF. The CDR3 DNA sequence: TGCGCCAGCAGCCAAGATCCGGGGACAAGTGGCTACACCTTC.

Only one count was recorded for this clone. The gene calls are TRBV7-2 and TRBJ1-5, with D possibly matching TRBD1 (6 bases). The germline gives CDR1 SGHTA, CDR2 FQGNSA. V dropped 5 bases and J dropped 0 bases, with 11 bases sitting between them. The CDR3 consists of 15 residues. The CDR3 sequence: CASSKTGISNQPQHF. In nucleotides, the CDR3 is TGTGCCAGCAGCAAAACAGGGATTAGCAATCAGCCCCAGCATTTT.

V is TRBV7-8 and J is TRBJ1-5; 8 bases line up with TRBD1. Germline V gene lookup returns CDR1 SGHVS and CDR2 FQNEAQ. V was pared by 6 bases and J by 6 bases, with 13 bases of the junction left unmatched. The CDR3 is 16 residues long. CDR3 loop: CASSFSGGTGGQPQHF. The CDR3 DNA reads TGTGCCAGCAGTTTTTCCGGGGGGACAGGAGGTCAGCCCCAGCATTTT.

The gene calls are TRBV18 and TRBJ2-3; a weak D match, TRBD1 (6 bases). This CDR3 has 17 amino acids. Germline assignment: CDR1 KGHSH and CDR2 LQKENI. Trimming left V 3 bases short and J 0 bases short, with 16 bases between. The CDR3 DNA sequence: TGTGCCAGCTCACCTCTACACGGACAGCGCAGCACAGATACGCAGTATTTT. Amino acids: CASSPLHGQRSTDTQYF.

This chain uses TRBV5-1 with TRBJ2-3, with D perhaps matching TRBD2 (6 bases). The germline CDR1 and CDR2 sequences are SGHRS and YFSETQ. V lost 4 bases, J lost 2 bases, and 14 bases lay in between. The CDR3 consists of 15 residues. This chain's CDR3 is CASSPGLLITDTQYF. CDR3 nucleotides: TGCGCCAGCAGCCCGGGACTCCTTATCACAGATACGCAGTATTTT.

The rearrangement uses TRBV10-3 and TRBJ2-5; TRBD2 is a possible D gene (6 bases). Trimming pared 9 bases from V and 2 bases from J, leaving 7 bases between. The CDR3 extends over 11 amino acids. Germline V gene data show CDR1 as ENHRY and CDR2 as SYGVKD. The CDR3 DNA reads TGTGCCATGGGGACTCAAGAGACCCAGTACTTC. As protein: CAMGTQETQYF.

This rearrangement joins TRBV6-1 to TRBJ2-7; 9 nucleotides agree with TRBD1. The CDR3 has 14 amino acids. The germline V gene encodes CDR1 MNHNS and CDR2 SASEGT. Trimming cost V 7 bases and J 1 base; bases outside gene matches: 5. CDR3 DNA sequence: TGTGCCAGCAAAGGGGGACAGGGATCCTACGAGCAGTACTTC. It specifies CASKGGQGSYEQYF.

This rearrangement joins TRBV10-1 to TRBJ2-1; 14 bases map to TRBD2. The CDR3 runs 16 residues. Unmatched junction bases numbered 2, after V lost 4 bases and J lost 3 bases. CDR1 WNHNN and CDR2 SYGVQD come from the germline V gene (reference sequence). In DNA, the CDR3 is TGCGCCAGCAGTGGACTAGCGGGAGGGATCTACAATGAGCAGTTCTTC. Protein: CASSGLAGGIYNEQFF.

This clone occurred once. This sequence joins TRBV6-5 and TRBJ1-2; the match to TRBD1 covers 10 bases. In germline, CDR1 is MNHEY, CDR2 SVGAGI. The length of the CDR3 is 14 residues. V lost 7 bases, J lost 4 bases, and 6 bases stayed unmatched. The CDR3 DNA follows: TGTGCCAGCACCGGACAGGGGGACAGCTATGGCTACACCTTC. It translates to CASTGQGDSYGYTF.

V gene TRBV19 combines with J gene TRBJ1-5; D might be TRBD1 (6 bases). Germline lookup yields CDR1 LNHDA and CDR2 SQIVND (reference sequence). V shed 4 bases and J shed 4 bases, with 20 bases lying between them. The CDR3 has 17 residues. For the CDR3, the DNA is TGTGCCAGTAGTACCATTACGACAGGAGGTCCGAATCAGCCCCAGCATTTT. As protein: CASSTITTGGPNQPQHF.

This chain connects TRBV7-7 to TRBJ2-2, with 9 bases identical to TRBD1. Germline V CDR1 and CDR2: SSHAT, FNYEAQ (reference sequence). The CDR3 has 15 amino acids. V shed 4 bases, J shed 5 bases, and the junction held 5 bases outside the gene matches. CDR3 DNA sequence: TGTGCCAGCAGCTACGGGACAGGGCAGACCGGGGAGCTGTTTTTT. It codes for CASSYGTGQTGELFF.

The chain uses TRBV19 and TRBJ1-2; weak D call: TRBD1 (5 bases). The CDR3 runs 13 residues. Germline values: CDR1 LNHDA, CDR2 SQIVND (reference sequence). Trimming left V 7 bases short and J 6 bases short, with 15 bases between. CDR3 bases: TGTGCCAGTACCGCCGGGGGGGGACATGGCTACACCTTC. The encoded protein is CASTAGGGHGYTF.

The CDR3 DNA sequence: TGTGCCAGTCAGCCCAGGGCCGCCGGAAACACCATATATTTT. Its translation: CASQPRAAGNTIYF. This rearrangement joins TRBV19 to TRBJ1-3; possibly TRBD1 for D (5 bases). V was pared by 8 bases and J by 4 bases, with 15 bases between. The CDR3 is made up of 14 amino acids. Germline CDR1 and CDR2: LNHDA and SQIVND (reference sequence).

The CDR3 DNA reads TGTGCCTGGAGCCCTACGGGGAACGAGCAGTACTTC. It encodes CAWSPTGNEQYF. The chain has TRBV30 and TRBJ2-7, with D perhaps TRBD2 (5 bases). CDR1 is GTSNPN, CDR2 SVGIG, per germline (reference sequence). The germline V and J ends were trimmed by 3 bases and 5 bases, with 11 bases remaining between them. This CDR3 is built from 12 residues.

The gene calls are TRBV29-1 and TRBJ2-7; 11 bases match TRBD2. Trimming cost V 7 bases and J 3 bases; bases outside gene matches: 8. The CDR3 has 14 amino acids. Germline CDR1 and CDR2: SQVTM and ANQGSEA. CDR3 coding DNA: TGCAGCGGCTTTTCGACTAGCGGGGTCTACGAGCAGTACTTC. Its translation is CSGFSTSGVYEQYF.

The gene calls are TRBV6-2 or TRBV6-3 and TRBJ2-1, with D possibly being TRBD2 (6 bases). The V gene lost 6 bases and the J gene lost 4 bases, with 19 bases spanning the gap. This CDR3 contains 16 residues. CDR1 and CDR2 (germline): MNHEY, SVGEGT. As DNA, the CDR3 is TGTGCCAGCAGCCCTCCTGGTCGGGGGAATTACAATGAGCAGTTCTTC. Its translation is CASSPPGRGNYNEQFF.

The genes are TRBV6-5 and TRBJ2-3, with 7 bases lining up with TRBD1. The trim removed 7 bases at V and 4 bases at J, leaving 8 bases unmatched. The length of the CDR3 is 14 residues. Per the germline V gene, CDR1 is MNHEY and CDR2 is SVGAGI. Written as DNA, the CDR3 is TGTGCCAGCACCCGAGGCCAGGGGGCAGATACGCAGTATTTT. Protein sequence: CASTRGQGADTQYF.

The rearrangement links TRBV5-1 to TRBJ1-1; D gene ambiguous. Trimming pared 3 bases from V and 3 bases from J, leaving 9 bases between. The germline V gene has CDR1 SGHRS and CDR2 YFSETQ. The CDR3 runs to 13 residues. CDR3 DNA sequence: TGCGCCAGCAGCTGGGCGAGGGACACTGAAGCTTTCTTT. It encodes CASSWARDTEAFF.

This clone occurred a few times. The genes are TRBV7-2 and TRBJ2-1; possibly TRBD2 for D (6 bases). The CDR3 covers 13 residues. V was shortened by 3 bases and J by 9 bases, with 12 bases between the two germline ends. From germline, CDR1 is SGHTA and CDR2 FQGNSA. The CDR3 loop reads CASSFGPAGEQFF. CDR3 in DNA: TGTGCCAGCAGCTTTGGGCCAGCGGGTGAGCAGTTCTTC.